This T cell receptor beta chain was recorded in a study of blood T cell repertoires in COVID-19. As for the study in general: Samples of COVID-19 (acute and convalescent) were obtained from the United States, Italy and Spain.

Authors' analysis steps: Estimates of nucleated cell counts were drawn from the amplification of reference gene primers. Generated by immunoSEQ multiplex PCR, the TCRdb table keeps only in-frame clones and is missing some. From that table come the V and J calls and clone size; the DNA was used to work out D and trimming. The data hold a few hundred thousand clones, with roughly 89% observed a single time. Seattle-derived patients entered the study during active infection and were followed longitudinally. Germline lookup yields CDR1 LNHDA and CDR2 SQIVND (reference sequence). V lost 4 bases, J lost 1 base, and 10 bases lay in between. The CDR3 spans 14 residues.

This sequence joins TRBV19 and TRBJ1-1; no definite D call. This TCR was sampled from a man in his late teens or twenties with COVID-19, enrolled during active disease. The sequencing input was peripheral blood. The CDR3 DNA reads TGTGCCAGTAGTACCCCCGGGTGGAACACTGAAGCTTTCTTT. Amino acid sequence: CASSTPGWNTEAFF.